The rows below give T cell receptor beta chains drawn from one sample of a study of T cells in Graves' hyperthyroidism and ophthalmopathy. TCRdb reanalysed the multiplex PCR reads using MiXCR and keeps one entry per CDR3 protein. The profile shows about 600,000 distinct CDR3 sequences, 11% to 15% of them singletons. The sample consisted of blood. The receptor source for this set is a woman under 30 with Graves' ophthalmopathy. Both conserved end residues are part of each CDR3. The D gene is left open where the match is weak. Only part of the rows carry a size: once, few, many, or a class if the clone is expanded.

j_call: TRBJ2-3
v_call: TRBV2
d_call: .
clone_size: .
cdr3_nt: TGTGCCAGCAGGATTGCAGCACAGGATACGCAGTATTTT
cdr3_aa: CASRIAAQDTQYF

j_call: TRBJ2-7
v_call: TRBV6-1
d_call: .
clone_size: many
cdr3_nt: TGTGCCAGCGAGTCCAGGCTGAGGTACGAGCAGTACTTC
cdr3_aa: CASESRLRYEQYF

j_call: TRBJ2-1
v_call: TRBV11-3
d_call: .
clone_size: many
cdr3_nt: TGTGCCAGCAGCTTAGCTACCCAGGAGCAGTTCTTC
cdr3_aa: CASSLATQEQFF

j_call: TRBJ1-1
v_call: TRBV7-8
d_call: .
clone_size: few
cdr3_nt: TGTGCCAGCAGCCTCCTGGCAGGGCAGAACACTGAAGCTTTCTTT
cdr3_aa: CASSLLAGQNTEAFF

j_call: TRBJ2-5
v_call: TRBV20-1
d_call: TRBD2
clone_size: few
cdr3_nt: TGCAGTGCTAGGGCCGGACTAGCGGGGGAAGTCCCCAACCAAGAGACCCAGTACTTC
cdr3_aa: CSARAGLAGEVPNQETQYF

j_call: TRBJ2-1
v_call: TRBV7-9
d_call: TRBD2
clone_size: many
cdr3_nt: TGTGCCAGCAGCTTATTTGCGGGAGCAACCTACAATGAGCAGTTCTTC
cdr3_aa: CASSLFAGATYNEQFF

j_call: TRBJ2-1
v_call: TRBV4-2
d_call: .
clone_size: .
cdr3_nt: TGTGCCAGCAGCCTAACGGTGGATGAGCAGTTCTTC
cdr3_aa: CASSLTVDEQFF

j_call: TRBJ2-3
v_call: TRBV7-9
d_call: .
clone_size: many
cdr3_nt: TGTGCCAGCAGCCTTAGATGGTCGAGGGTGGGGACCACAGATACGCAGTATTTT
cdr3_aa: CASSLRWSRVGTTDTQYF

j_call: TRBJ2-1
v_call: TRBV7-9
d_call: TRBD1
clone_size: many
cdr3_nt: TGTGCCAGCAGCCCGAGACAGGGGGAGAACTACAATGAGCAGTTCTTC
cdr3_aa: CASSPRQGENYNEQFF

j_call: TRBJ2-3
v_call: TRBV7-6
d_call: TRBD2
clone_size: many
cdr3_nt: TGTGCCAGCAGCCAGCTGGGGACTAGCGGGGGGACCACAGATACGCAGTATTTT
cdr3_aa: CASSQLGTSGGTTDTQYF

j_call: TRBJ2-7
v_call: TRBV20-1
d_call: .
clone_size: .
cdr3_nt: TGCAGTGCGCGGCGAGCAAGGAGATGGGAGCAGTACTTC
cdr3_aa: CSARRARRWEQYF

j_call: TRBJ2-3
v_call: TRBV12-5
d_call: .
clone_size: many
cdr3_nt: TGTGCTAGTGGTTTGGTAGAAAAGGCGGCCCGGGTGCGCTTCAGCACAGATACGCAGTATTTT
cdr3_aa: CASGLVEKAARVRFSTDTQYF